This note documents a single TCR beta chain sequence. Germline CDR1 is SNHLY and CDR2 is FYNNEI. The V gene lost 4 bases and the J gene lost 0 bases, with 10 bases spanning the gap. The CDR3 loop spans 16 amino acids. This entry belongs to a study of shared clonotypes between healthy human individuals. Produced via immunoSEQ multiplex PCR; TCRdb's table is partial and in-frame only. The sample includes over 950,000 clones, about 80% of them seen just once. This clonotype was sampled from a man aged 18 to 35 in good health. Some clones in this sample may be carry-over from other donors' samples. The chain couples TRBV2 to TRBJ2-6, with D uncertain. The sequenced sample was memory CD4+ T cells from PBMCs. As for subset: CD45RA-negative fraction. The CDR3 sequence is CASSATGPSGANVLTF. In DNA form, the CDR3 reads TGTGCCAGCAGTGCAACCGGACCCTCTGGGGCCAACGTCCTGACTTTC.